This entry features one T cell receptor beta chain sequence. Selected positively for CCR7 and CD45RO-negative, naive CD8 cells excluded terminally differentiated effector memory CD45RA+ cells. Germline V lookup: CDR1 LNHDA, CDR2 SQIVND (reference sequence). Between the trimmed V and J ends, which lost 8 bases and 4 bases, there was a span of 8 bases. CDR3 length: 11 residues. Some clones are missing from TCRdb's copy, which holds only in-frame ones; the method was immunoSEQ multiplex PCR. The sample consists of just over 2,000,000 clones, less than 95% of them appearing once. This specimen comes from a study of shared clonotypes between healthy human individuals.

This chain joins TRBV19 and TRBJ2-5; D call uncertain. The sequencing input was naive CD8+ T cells sorted from blood. This sequence originates from a man aged 18 to 29 in good health. CDR3 residues: CASATGETQYF. DNA of the CDR3: TGTGCCAGTGCGACGGGAGAGACCCAGTACTTC.